The rows below give T cell receptor beta chains drawn from one sample of a study of shared clonotypes between healthy human individuals. The table came from immunoSEQ multiplex PCR; TCRdb's copy has only in-frame clones and leaves some out. The top ten hold over 0.12% of the sample, which has 2 million to 3 million clones, more than 80% seen once. Sequenced sample: naive CD4+ T cells sorted from blood. The receptors were sampled from a man between 18 and 35 years old in good health. Both conserved end residues are part of each CDR3. A D gene is named only where the DNA matches it firmly. Size tells how often a clone was seen (once, few, many) or the class of an expanded clone, and some rows leave it out.

clone size	V gene	J gene	D gene	CDR3 protein	CDR3 DNA
.	TRBV5-1	TRBJ2-3	TRBD2	CASSFGRTDTQYF	TGCGCCAGCAGCTTCGGGAGGACAGATACGCAGTATTTT
.	TRBV10-3	TRBJ1-1	.	CAISGPPGTAEAFF	TGTGCCATCAGTGGTCCCCCTGGAACCGCTGAAGCTTTCTTT
.	TRBV5-1	TRBJ2-3	.	CASSLEDKATDTQYF	TGCGCCAGCAGCTTGGAGGACAAGGCCACAGATACGCAGTATTTT
.	TRBV6-5	TRBJ1-5	.	CASSRGDGNQPQHF	TGTGCCAGCTCTCGGGGGGATGGCAATCAGCCCCAGCATTTT
.	TRBV5-6	TRBJ1-1	.	CASSLRILNTEAFF	TGTGCCAGCAGCTTGCGGATCCTGAACACTGAAGCTTTCTTT
.	TRBV5-5	TRBJ2-7	.	CASSPFQGTNEQYF	TGTGCCAGCAGCCCCTTTCAGGGGACCAACGAGCAGTACTTC
.	TRBV6-6	TRBJ2-1	TRBD2	CASNIGTSGRREQFF	TGTGCCAGCAATATCGGGACTAGCGGGAGGAGGGAGCAGTTCTTC
once	TRBV6-4	TRBJ1-5	TRBD1	CANPRQGARQPQHF	TGTGCCAACCCTCGACAGGGGGCCCGGCAGCCCCAGCATTTT
.	TRBV28	TRBJ2-7	.	CASSLYQGIYEQYF	TGTGCCAGCAGTTTATATCAGGGGATCTACGAGCAGTACTTC
.	TRBV19	TRBJ1-1	.	CASSMRGLDEAFF	TGTGCCAGTAGTATGAGGGGCCTCGATGAAGCTTTCTTT
.	TRBV6-1	TRBJ1-1	.	CASRGREVVNTEAFF	TGTGCCAGCAGGGGAAGGGAGGTAGTGAACACTGAAGCTTTCTTT
.	TRBV4-1	TRBJ1-1	.	CASRSNAANTEAFF	TGCGCCAGCAGGTCCAACGCGGCTAACACTGAAGCTTTCTTT
once	TRBV30	TRBJ2-2	TRBD1	CAWSASSTGTGELFF	TGTGCCTGGAGTGCCTCTTCGACAGGGACCGGGGAGCTGTTTTTT
.	TRBV19	TRBJ1-5	.	CASSLGPNQPQHF	TGTGCCAGTAGTTTAGGACCGAATCAGCCCCAGCATTTT
.	TRBV27	TRBJ1-6	.	CASSFVGISYNSPLHF	TGTGCCAGCAGTTTTGTGGGGATCTCCTATAATTCACCCCTCCACTTT
.	TRBV6-5	TRBJ1-1	.	CASSRTDNTEAFF	TGTGCCAGCAGTCGGACAGATAACACTGAAGCTTTCTTT
.	TRBV19	TRBJ1-5	.	CASSFSQINQPQHF	TGTGCCAGTAGTTTCTCACAGATCAATCAGCCCCAGCATTTT
.	TRBV11-2	TRBJ2-1	.	CASSLAADFYNEQFF	TGTGCCAGCAGCTTAGCAGCGGACTTCTACAATGAGCAGTTCTTC
.	TRBV5-5	TRBJ1-4	.	CASSPAGGMDEKLFF	TGTGCCAGCAGCCCGGCGGGGGGGATGGATGAAAAACTGTTTTTT
.	TRBV6-1	TRBJ1-3	.	CASSEPSTALYGNTIYF	TGTGCCAGCAGTGAACCCTCGACCGCCCTCTATGGAAACACCATATATTTT
.	TRBV19	TRBJ2-2	.	CASRGPGQVNTGELFF	TGTGCCAGTAGGGGACCGGGACAAGTAAACACCGGGGAGCTGTTTTTT
.	TRBV5-6	TRBJ1-1	.	CASSLNGGLNTEAFF	TGTGCCAGCAGCTTGAACGGAGGGCTAAACACTGAAGCTTTCTTT
.	TRBV6-5	TRBJ1-6	.	CATRGVPSGLTPLHF	TGTGCCACCCGGGGGGTACCTTCGGGTTTGACACCCCTCCACTTT
.	TRBV6-1	TRBJ2-7	TRBD2	CASTREASYEQYF	TGTGCCAGCACGCGGGAGGCCTCCTACGAGCAGTACTTC
.	TRBV7-2	TRBJ2-1	.	CASSFGPGQARSYNEQFF	TGTGCCAGCAGCTTCGGACCTGGCCAGGCACGATCCTACAATGAGCAGTTCTTC
.	TRBV7-9	TRBJ1-3	TRBD1	CASSYGTEGNTIYF	TGTGCCAGCAGCTACGGGACAGAAGGAAACACCATATATTTT
.	TRBV19	TRBJ1-1	TRBD1	CASSLRTGTHTEAFF	TGTGCCAGTAGCCTTCGGACAGGGACCCACACTGAAGCTTTCTTT
.	TRBV5-5	TRBJ1-1	.	CASSLSKAEAFF	TGTGCCAGCAGCTTGTCGAAGGCTGAAGCTTTCTTT
.	TRBV4-3	TRBJ2-3	.	CASSQDRGTTDTQYF	TGCGCCAGCAGCCAAGATCGCGGGACCACAGATACGCAGTATTTT
.	TRBV6-4	TRBJ2-7	.	CASSDGRTLDEQYF	TGTGCCAGCAGTGACGGGCGGACACTCGACGAGCAGTACTTC
.	TRBV10-3	TRBJ2-3	.	CAISEGLSTDTQYF	TGTGCCATCAGTGAGGGACTAAGCACAGATACGCAGTATTTT
once	TRBV6-6	TRBJ2-7	.	CASSYEVGGAGEQYF	TGTGCCAGCAGTTACGAGGTTGGGGGGGCTGGGGAGCAGTACTTC
.	TRBV5-4	TRBJ2-3	TRBD2	CASSFGLAVHSGQAQYF	TGTGCCAGCAGCTTCGGACTAGCTGTTCACTCGGGCCAAGCGCAGTATTTT
once	TRBV5-1	TRBJ2-1	.	CASSPMASAGPPAFF	TGCGCCAGCAGCCCTATGGCTTCCGCGGGCCCCCCGGCGTTCTTC
.	TRBV6-6	TRBJ2-7	TRBD1	CASSSPDRGGSYEQYF	TGTGCCAGCAGTTCCCCTGACAGGGGTGGGTCCTACGAGCAGTACTTC
.	TRBV5-5	TRBJ2-7	.	CASSLLRTVTYEQYF	TGTGCCAGCAGCTTACTTAGGACCGTTACCTACGAGCAGTACTTC
.	TRBV4-3	TRBJ2-7	TRBD2	CASSQDPSGFNYEQYF	TGCGCCAGCAGCCAAGACCCTAGCGGGTTCAACTACGAGCAGTACTTC
few	TRBV5-4	TRBJ2-7	.	CASSVDSYEQYF	TGTGCCAGCAGCGTCGACAGCTACGAGCAGTACTTC
.	TRBV6-6	TRBJ2-7	.	CASSYIHEQYF	TGTGCCAGCAGTTACATCCACGAGCAGTACTTC
.	TRBV11-3	TRBJ2-7	.	CAGRDSHYEQYF	TGTGCCGGGAGGGACAGCCACTACGAGCAGTACTTC
.	TRBV7-8	TRBJ2-7	TRBD2	CAIHPGLANYEQYF	TGTGCCATCCACCCGGGACTAGCGAACTACGAGCAGTACTTC
once	TRBV5-4	TRBJ2-7	.	CASSLIGSYEQYF	TGTGCCAGCAGCTTGATTGGCTCCTACGAGCAGTACTTC
.	TRBV6-6	TRBJ2-7	TRBD1	CASSYDQGAYEQYF	TGTGCCAGCAGTTACGACCAGGGGGCCTACGAGCAGTACTTC
once	TRBV5-1	TRBJ2-7	.	CASSSPGDEEQYF	TGCGCCAGCAGCTCCCCTGGGGACGAGGAGCAGTACTTC
.	TRBV10-3	TRBJ2-7	.	CAIGGNSYEQYF	TGTGCCATCGGAGGGAACTCCTACGAGCAGTACTTC